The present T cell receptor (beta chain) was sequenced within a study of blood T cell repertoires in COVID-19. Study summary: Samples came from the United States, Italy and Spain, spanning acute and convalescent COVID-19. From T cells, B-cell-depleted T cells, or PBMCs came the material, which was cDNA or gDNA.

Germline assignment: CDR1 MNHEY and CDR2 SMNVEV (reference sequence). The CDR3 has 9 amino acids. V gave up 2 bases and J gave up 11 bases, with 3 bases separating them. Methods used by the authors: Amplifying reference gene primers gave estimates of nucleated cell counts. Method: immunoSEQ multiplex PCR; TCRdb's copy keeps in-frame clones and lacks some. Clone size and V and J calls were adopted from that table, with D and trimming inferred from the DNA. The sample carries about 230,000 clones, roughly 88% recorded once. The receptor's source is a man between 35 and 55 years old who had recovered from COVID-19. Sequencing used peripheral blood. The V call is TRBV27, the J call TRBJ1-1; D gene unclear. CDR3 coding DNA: TGTGCCAGCAGTTTACTGGCTTTCTTT. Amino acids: CASSLLAFF.